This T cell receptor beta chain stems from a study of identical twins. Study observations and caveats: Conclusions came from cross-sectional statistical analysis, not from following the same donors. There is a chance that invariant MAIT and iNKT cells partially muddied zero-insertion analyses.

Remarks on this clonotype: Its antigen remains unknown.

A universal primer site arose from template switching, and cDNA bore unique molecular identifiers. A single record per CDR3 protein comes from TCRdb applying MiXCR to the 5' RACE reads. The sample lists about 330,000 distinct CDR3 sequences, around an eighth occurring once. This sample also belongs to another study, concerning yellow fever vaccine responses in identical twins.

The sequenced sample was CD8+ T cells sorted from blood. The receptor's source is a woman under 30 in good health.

In DNA form, the CDR3 reads TGTGCCAGCAGCTTAGCTTCAGGGCCCCTTAACTATGGCTACACCTTC. Its translation: CASSLASGPLNYGYTF. The V and J genes are TRBV7-9 and TRBJ1-2, with a weak D call TRBD1 (5 bases). Looked up from germline, CDR1 is SEHNR and CDR2 is FQNEAQ (reference sequence). V was trimmed by 0 bases and J by 1 base, leaving 12 bases between them. The CDR3 has 16 amino acids.